Many counts were recorded for the clone carrying this T cell receptor (beta chain). This entry belongs to a study of early T cells in non-severe SARS-CoV-2 infection. Germline lookup yields CDR1 SEHNR and CDR2 FQNEAQ (reference sequence). J gave up 2 bases and V 7 bases, and 9 bases lay outside the gene matches. The CDR3 covers 15 residues. From the 5' RACE reads, TCRdb called clonotypes with MiXCR, one entry per CDR3 protein. The sample carries around 83,000 distinct CDR3 sequences, less than 11% recorded once. This sequence was found in an adult who was a healthcare worker with PCR-confirmed SARS-CoV-2 infection or an uninfected control (not recorded which). The sequencing here drew on whole blood, taken at baseline. V usage is TRBV7-9 and J usage is TRBJ2-3; 7 bases fit TRBD2. The CDR3 loop is CASTPVGGTTDTQYF. In DNA form, the CDR3 reads TGTGCCAGCACCCCCGTCGGGGGGACCACAGATACGCAGTATTTT.